These T cell receptor beta chains were read from a single sample in a study of blood T cell repertoires in COVID-19. Profiling relied on immunoSEQ multiplex PCR, and the TCRdb table lists in-frame clones only, not all of them. The repertoire holds 200,000 to 250,000 clones, with nearly 90% as singletons. Source material: PBMCs or T cells enriched from blood (not recorded which). The receptor source for this set is a man aged 30-40 years who had recovered from COVID-19. The CDR3 runs from the conserved cysteine through the conserved F or W. A D gene is named only where the DNA matches it firmly. Where a row states a size, it is once, few, many or the class of an expanded clone; other rows omit it.

d_gene: .; v_gene: TRBV19; abundance: .; j_gene: TRBJ1-5; CDR3aa: CASSLTGPQPQHF; CDR3nt: TGTGCCAGTAGTTTAACAGGGCCTCAGCCCCAGCATTTT
d_gene: TRBD2; v_gene: TRBV10-3; abundance: .; j_gene: TRBJ2-7; CDR3aa: CAISRGLAGGNDEQYF; CDR3nt: TGTGCCATCAGCCGGGGACTAGCGGGAGGTAATGACGAGCAGTACTTC
d_gene: .; v_gene: TRBV7-4; abundance: .; j_gene: TRBJ1-5; CDR3aa: CPTPHAYGGGSNQPQHF; CDR3nt: TGCCCCACCCCCCACGCATACGGGGGGGGCAGCAATCAGCCCCAGCATTTT
d_gene: TRBD2; v_gene: TRBV5-1; abundance: .; j_gene: TRBJ2-3; CDR3aa: CASSFEFGRGADTQYF; CDR3nt: TGCGCCAGCAGCTTCGAGTTCGGGAGGGGGGCAGATACGCAGTATTTT
d_gene: .; v_gene: TRBV3-1/TRBV3-2; abundance: .; j_gene: TRBJ2-5; CDR3aa: CASSQVEATQYF; CDR3nt: TGTGCCAGCAGCCAAGTTGAGGCGACCCAGTACTTC
d_gene: .; v_gene: TRBV10-2; abundance: once; j_gene: TRBJ2-7; CDR3aa: CASSPDKRRGAWEQYF; CDR3nt: TGCGCCAGCAGCCCCGATAAGAGACGGGGGGCGTGGGAGCAGTACTTC
d_gene: .; v_gene: TRBV7-9; abundance: .; j_gene: TRBJ2-7; CDR3aa: CASSPSQLYEQYF; CDR3nt: TGTGCCAGCAGCCCCTCCCAACTGTACGAGCAGTACTTC
d_gene: TRBD2; v_gene: TRBV7-2; abundance: .; j_gene: TRBJ2-1; CDR3aa: CASSLTSGPVF; CDR3nt: TGTGCCAGCAGCCTCACTAGCGGACCAGTCTTC
d_gene: .; v_gene: TRBV10-3; abundance: .; j_gene: TRBJ1-1; CDR3aa: CAISESGAAEAFF; CDR3nt: TGTGCCATCAGTGAGTCAGGGGCCGCTGAAGCTTTCTTT
d_gene: TRBD1; v_gene: TRBV2; abundance: .; j_gene: TRBJ1-2; CDR3aa: CASKPTITGGAGYTF; CDR3nt: TGTGCCAGCAAACCGACTATAACAGGGGGCGCGGGCTACACCTTC
d_gene: TRBD2; v_gene: TRBV12-3/TRBV12-4; abundance: once; j_gene: TRBJ2-7; CDR3aa: CATRTSRTGEQYF; CDR3nt: TGTGCCACTAGGACTAGCAGGACGGGCGAGCAGTACTTC
d_gene: .; v_gene: TRBV4-3; abundance: .; j_gene: TRBJ1-1; CDR3aa: CASSQDQRSHYTEAFF; CDR3nt: TGCGCCAGCAGCCAAGATCAGAGGTCCCACTACACTGAAGCTTTCTTT
d_gene: .; v_gene: TRBV7-2; abundance: .; j_gene: TRBJ2-3; CDR3aa: CASSFRGSTDTQYF; CDR3nt: TGTGCCAGCAGCTTCAGAGGGAGCACAGATACGCAGTATTTT
d_gene: TRBD1; v_gene: TRBV27; abundance: .; j_gene: TRBJ2-3; CDR3aa: CASSTYRGDTQYF; CDR3nt: TGTGCCAGCAGTACCTACAGGGGAGATACGCAGTATTTT
d_gene: TRBD1; v_gene: TRBV18; abundance: .; j_gene: TRBJ1-1; CDR3aa: CASSPGQGVNTEAFF; CDR3nt: TGTGCCAGCTCGCCGGGACAGGGGGTGAATACTGAAGCTTTCTTT
d_gene: .; v_gene: TRBV5-1; abundance: few; j_gene: TRBJ2-3; CDR3aa: CASTHVRGASTDTQYF; CDR3nt: TGCGCCAGCACCCACGTCCGGGGTGCTAGCACAGATACGCAGTATTTT
d_gene: .; v_gene: TRBV25-1; abundance: .; j_gene: TRBJ1-5; CDR3aa: CASSGRNNQPQHF; CDR3nt: TGTGCCAGCAGTGGGCGGAACAATCAGCCCCAGCATTTT
d_gene: TRBD2; v_gene: TRBV25-1; abundance: .; j_gene: TRBJ2-7; CDR3aa: CASSVAPGGGREQYF; CDR3nt: TGTGCCAGCAGTGTTGCCCCTGGGGGGGGTAGGGAGCAGTACTTC
d_gene: TRBD1; v_gene: TRBV19; abundance: .; j_gene: TRBJ2-1; CDR3aa: CASSSPGQGTNEQFF; CDR3nt: TGTGCCAGTAGTTCCCCGGGACAGGGGACCAATGAGCAGTTCTTC
d_gene: .; v_gene: TRBV7-3; abundance: .; j_gene: TRBJ1-5; CDR3aa: CASSLTRGEPQHF; CDR3nt: TGTGCCAGCAGCTTAACCAGGGGAGAGCCCCAGCATTTT
d_gene: .; v_gene: TRBV7-3; abundance: .; j_gene: TRBJ1-6; CDR3aa: CASSLSGRSSPLHF; CDR3nt: TGTGCCAGCAGCTTATCGGGAAGGTCTTCACCCCTCCACTTT
d_gene: .; v_gene: TRBV20-1; abundance: .; j_gene: TRBJ2-1; CDR3aa: CSASIVGEQFF; CDR3nt: TGCAGTGCTAGTATTGTCGGTGAGCAGTTCTTC
d_gene: .; v_gene: TRBV7-9; abundance: .; j_gene: TRBJ1-1; CDR3aa: CASSLVRVGRVEAFF; CDR3nt: TGTGCCAGCAGCTTAGTTCGGGTTGGGAGGGTGGAAGCTTTCTTT
d_gene: .; v_gene: TRBV6-6; abundance: .; j_gene: TRBJ1-5; CDR3aa: CASSPDMGGSNQPQHF; CDR3nt: TGTGCCAGCAGTCCCGACATGGGAGGGAGCAATCAGCCCCAGCATTTT
d_gene: .; v_gene: TRBV30; abundance: .; j_gene: TRBJ2-1; CDR3aa: CAWSTVSYYNEQFF; CDR3nt: TGTGCCTGGAGTACAGTGAGCTACTACAATGAGCAGTTCTTC
d_gene: .; v_gene: TRBV5-1; abundance: .; j_gene: TRBJ2-3; CDR3aa: CASSLRDTSWASTDTQYF; CDR3nt: TGCGCCAGCAGCCTACGGGACACTTCATGGGCGAGTACAGATACGCAGTATTTT
d_gene: .; v_gene: TRBV7-9; abundance: .; j_gene: TRBJ1-2; CDR3aa: CASSLLRAAPGQVYGYTF; CDR3nt: TGTGCCAGCAGCTTATTGAGGGCAGCCCCGGGTCAGGTCTATGGCTACACCTTC
d_gene: TRBD1; v_gene: TRBV6-5; abundance: .; j_gene: TRBJ2-3; CDR3aa: CASSRQGDTQYF; CDR3nt: TGTGCCAGCAGTCGACAGGGGGATACGCAGTATTTT
d_gene: TRBD2; v_gene: TRBV19; abundance: once; j_gene: TRBJ2-1; CDR3aa: CASSKRTSGRALHNEQFF; CDR3nt: TGTGCCAGTAGTAAGCGGACTAGCGGGAGGGCCCTCCACAATGAGCAGTTCTTC
d_gene: .; v_gene: TRBV28; abundance: once; j_gene: TRBJ1-6; CDR3aa: CASSFRVASPLHF; CDR3nt: TGTGCCAGCAGTTTTCGGGTCGCTTCACCCCTCCACTTT
d_gene: TRBD2; v_gene: TRBV24-1; abundance: .; j_gene: TRBJ2-1; CDR3aa: CATSDSTTSGGLYNEQFF; CDR3nt: TGTGCCACCAGTGATTCAACGACTAGCGGGGGCCTTTACAATGAGCAGTTCTTC
d_gene: .; v_gene: TRBV30; abundance: few; j_gene: TRBJ1-1; CDR3aa: CAWTGVSNTEAFF; CDR3nt: TGTGCCTGGACCGGGGTTTCGAACACTGAAGCTTTCTTT
d_gene: .; v_gene: TRBV15; abundance: .; j_gene: TRBJ2-1; CDR3aa: CATRITGFSYNEQFF; CDR3nt: TGTGCCACCAGGATTACAGGTTTCTCCTACAATGAGCAGTTCTTC
d_gene: TRBD1; v_gene: TRBV27; abundance: few; j_gene: TRBJ2-1; CDR3aa: CASSLRQGPVNEQFF; CDR3nt: TGTGCCAGCAGTCTGAGACAGGGGCCGGTGAATGAGCAGTTCTTC
d_gene: .; v_gene: TRBV4-1; abundance: once; j_gene: TRBJ1-1; CDR3aa: CASSQVTRAGAVGAFF; CDR3nt: TGCGCCAGCAGCCAAGTCACGCGGGCGGGGGCCGTCGGAGCTTTCTTT
d_gene: .; v_gene: TRBV3-1/TRBV3-2; abundance: .; j_gene: TRBJ1-2; CDR3aa: CASSQDSNRPANYGYTF; CDR3nt: TGTGCCAGCAGCCAAGATTCTAACAGGCCAGCTAACTATGGCTACACCTTC
d_gene: TRBD2; v_gene: TRBV6-5; abundance: .; j_gene: TRBJ2-2; CDR3aa: CASRAGGPGELFF; CDR3nt: TGTGCCAGCAGAGCGGGGGGTCCCGGGGAGCTGTTTTTT
d_gene: .; v_gene: TRBV12-1; abundance: .; j_gene: TRBJ1-1; CDR3aa: CASSPPDRARNTEAFF; CDR3nt: TGTGCCAGCAGCCCACCCGACAGGGCTCGGAACACTGAAGCTTTCTTT
d_gene: TRBD2; v_gene: TRBV4-1; abundance: .; j_gene: TRBJ2-1; CDR3aa: CASSQDPGGHNEQFF; CDR3nt: TGCGCCAGCAGCCAAGATCCGGGGGGGCACAATGAGCAGTTCTTC
d_gene: .; v_gene: TRBV29-1; abundance: .; j_gene: TRBJ1-1; CDR3aa: CSVAPGRRVKVTEAFF; CDR3nt: TGCAGCGTTGCCCCTGGACGGAGGGTGAAGGTCACTGAAGCTTTCTTT
d_gene: .; v_gene: TRBV30; abundance: many; j_gene: TRBJ1-1; CDR3aa: CAYTGNTEAFF; CDR3nt: TGTGCCTACACAGGCAACACTGAAGCTTTCTTT
d_gene: .; v_gene: TRBV16; abundance: once; j_gene: TRBJ2-7; CDR3aa: CASSRRQSSYEQYF; CDR3nt: TGTGCCAGCAGCCGACGACAGTCCTCCTACGAGCAGTACTTC
d_gene: TRBD1; v_gene: TRBV7-9; abundance: .; j_gene: TRBJ1-4; CDR3aa: CASSPTGDGEKLFF; CDR3nt: TGTGCCAGCAGCCCGACAGGGGACGGTGAAAAACTGTTTTTT
d_gene: TRBD1; v_gene: TRBV6-6; abundance: .; j_gene: TRBJ2-7; CDR3aa: CASSPRTGSGFYEQYF; CDR3nt: TGTGCCAGCAGTCCGAGGACAGGGTCCGGGTTCTACGAGCAGTACTTC
d_gene: TRBD2; v_gene: TRBV7-2; abundance: .; j_gene: TRBJ2-7; CDR3aa: CASRSKRGGPLEQYF; CDR3nt: TGTGCCAGCAGATCAAAGCGGGGGGGCCCCCTCGAGCAGTACTTC
d_gene: TRBD2; v_gene: TRBV10-3; abundance: once; j_gene: TRBJ2-1; CDR3aa: CAIRGGTSGGNNEQFF; CDR3nt: TGTGCCATCAGGGGAGGGACTAGCGGGGGAAACAATGAGCAGTTCTTC
d_gene: TRBD1; v_gene: TRBV11-3; abundance: .; j_gene: TRBJ2-2; CDR3aa: CASQDRDTGELFF; CDR3nt: TGTGCCAGTCAGGACAGGGACACCGGGGAGCTGTTTTTT